Reported below is one T cell receptor (beta chain). Its specificity is unknown. The entry originates in a study of metastatic and nonmetastatic thyroid tumors. Across the whole study: For malignant and benign thyroid patients, tumor or nodule tissue and blood were the sources whose repertoires were compared.

Study results and caveats: TCR beta diversity was reportedly significantly higher in malignant thyroid tumors than benign nodules, in blood and tumor.

TCRdb re-called the PCR reads with MiXCR. Of 20,000 to 25,000 clones listed, 12% were seen once; the top ten hold 6.2%. Thyroid surgery was preceded by no treatment in any patient. This sequence originates from a male donor with papillary thyroid cancer or a benign thyroid nodule (not recorded which). Some clones in this sample may be carry-over from other donors' samples. Source material: blood.

The CDR3 spells CASSSTSGSHGELFF. The CDR3 DNA follows: TGTGCCAGCAGTTCGACTAGCGGGAGTCACGGGGAGCTGTTTTTT. V gene TRBV28 combines with J gene TRBJ2-2, with 12 bases lining up with TRBD2. CDR3 length: 15 residues. Germline values: CDR1 MDHEN, CDR2 SYDVKM. V shed 4 bases, J shed 7 bases, and the junction held 4 bases outside the gene matches. Supplemented by reference TRBV28 and TRBJ2-2, the full variable domain reads DVKVTQSSRYLVKRTGEKVFLECVQDMDHENMFWYRQDPGLGLRLIYFSYDVKMKEKGDIPEGYSVSREKKERFSLILESASTNQTSMYLCASSSTSGSHGELFFGEGSRLTVL.